Detailed here is one T cell receptor beta chain. This record belongs to a study of OX40 agonist ivuxolimab in advanced cancers. Turning to the study itself: From 23 to 79 years was the age range, with a mean of about 56 years, and about 78% were male.

The CDR3 is 16 amino acids. Germline CDR1 reads MNHEY; CDR2 reads SMNVEV (reference sequence). The V end was cut by 6 bases, the J end by 1 base, with 15 bases between. Clones were sequenced by immunoSEQ multiplex PCR, and TCRdb holds only the in-frame ones, with some missing. The sample holds around 63,000 clones, 80% to 90% seen once. This receptor was taken from an adult with an advanced solid tumor such as melanoma, head and neck, liver or kidney cancer. This material consisted of CD4+ or CD8+ T cells sorted from blood, taken in a trial of the OX40 agonist ivuxolimab. The chain couples TRBV27 to TRBJ2-2, with a tentative D call TRBD2 (7 bases). In nucleotides, the CDR3 is TGTGCCAGCAGCTACGGGGGGCGCGGGAACACCGGGGAGCTGTTTTTT. Encoded protein: CASSYGGRGNTGELFF.